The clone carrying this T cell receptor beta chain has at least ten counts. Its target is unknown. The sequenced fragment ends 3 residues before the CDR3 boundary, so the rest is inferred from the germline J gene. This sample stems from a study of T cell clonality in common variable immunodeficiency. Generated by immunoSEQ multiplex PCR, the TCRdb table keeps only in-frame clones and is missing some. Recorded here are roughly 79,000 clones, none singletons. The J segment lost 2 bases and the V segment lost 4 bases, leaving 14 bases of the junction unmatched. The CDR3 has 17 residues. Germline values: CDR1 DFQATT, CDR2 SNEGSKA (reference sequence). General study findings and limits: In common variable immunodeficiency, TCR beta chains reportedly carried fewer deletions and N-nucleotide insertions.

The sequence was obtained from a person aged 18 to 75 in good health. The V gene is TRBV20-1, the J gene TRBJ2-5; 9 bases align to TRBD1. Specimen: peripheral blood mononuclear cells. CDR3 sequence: CSAIPGTGRGGQETQYF. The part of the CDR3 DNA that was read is TGCAGTGCTATCCCCGGGACAGGGAGGGGAGGACAAGAGACC.